Sequencing of this T cell receptor beta chain was carried out in a study of liver allograft versus peripheral blood T cells. Study context: Blood and transplanted-liver T cell receptor repertoires from recipients were compared.

The study, taken as a whole, reports: Reports indicated that T cell receptor repertoires inside liver allografts differed from those in peripheral blood.

TCRdb processed the reads anew with MiXCR; each CDR3 protein has one entry. The sample shows some 6,300 distinct CDR3 sequences, approximately 15% of them seen only once. The CDR3 sequence is 14 residues long. Germline values: CDR1 SNHLY, CDR2 FYNNEI. Trimming removed 1 base from V and 4 bases from J; junction bases left unmatched: 0. With respect to this clonotype: Antigen: not known.

This chain uses TRBV2 with TRBJ1-4; TRBD1 agrees at 7 bases. The clonotype comes from a human patient who had a liver transplant. Some of these T cells may belong to the graft donor. This CDR3 reads CASSEGQGNEKLFF. The CDR3 DNA reads as TGTGCCAGCAGTGAAGGACAGGGTAATGAAAAACTGTTTTTT. Filled out from reference TRBV2 and TRBJ1-4, the complete variable domain reads EPEVTQTPSHQVTQMGQEVILRCVPISNHLYFYWYRQILGQKVEFLVSFYNNEISEKSEIFDDQFSVERPDGSNFTLKIRSTKLEDSAMYFCASSEGQGNEKLFFGSGTQLSVL.